The clone carrying this T cell receptor beta chain has a handful of counts. Its matching antigen is unknown. Then a second PCR, running roughly 6 to 12 cycles, was carried out with a sample-barcoded 5' primer and a J-beta primer mix. From the 5' RACE reads, TCRdb called clonotypes with MiXCR, one entry per CDR3 protein. This repertoire shows over 550,000 distinct CDR3 sequences, approximately 30% found once; its top ten account for 15% to 18%. This sample was taken from a study of blood T cells in healthy people across ages. Study findings and constraints: Across the age range, TCR beta diversity per million T cells fell in a roughly linear way. Unsorted PBMC material precluded a definitive naive versus antigen-experienced comparison.

Germline V gene sequence: CDR1 SGHRS, CDR2 YFSETQ. With 1 base clipped from V and 7 bases from J, the junction kept 12 bases outside the gene matches. This CDR3 region has 17 residues. V usage is TRBV5-1 and J usage is TRBJ2-2; the match to TRBD2 covers 8 bases. The TCR sequence derives from a woman aged 80 or over in good health. Sequencing used blood. The CDR3 loop reads CASSLRVRGGIGGELFF. DNA for the CDR3: TGCGCCAGCAGCTTGAGGGTTCGCGGGGGGATCGGCGGGGAGCTGTTTTTT. Together with reference TRBV5-1 and TRBJ2-2, the CDR3 gives the full variable domain: KAGVTQTPRYLIKTRGQQVTLSCSPISGHRSVSWYQQTPGQGLQFLFEYFSETQRNKGNFPGRFSGRQFSNSRSEMNVSTLELGDSALYLCASSLRVRGGIGGELFFGEGSRLTVL.